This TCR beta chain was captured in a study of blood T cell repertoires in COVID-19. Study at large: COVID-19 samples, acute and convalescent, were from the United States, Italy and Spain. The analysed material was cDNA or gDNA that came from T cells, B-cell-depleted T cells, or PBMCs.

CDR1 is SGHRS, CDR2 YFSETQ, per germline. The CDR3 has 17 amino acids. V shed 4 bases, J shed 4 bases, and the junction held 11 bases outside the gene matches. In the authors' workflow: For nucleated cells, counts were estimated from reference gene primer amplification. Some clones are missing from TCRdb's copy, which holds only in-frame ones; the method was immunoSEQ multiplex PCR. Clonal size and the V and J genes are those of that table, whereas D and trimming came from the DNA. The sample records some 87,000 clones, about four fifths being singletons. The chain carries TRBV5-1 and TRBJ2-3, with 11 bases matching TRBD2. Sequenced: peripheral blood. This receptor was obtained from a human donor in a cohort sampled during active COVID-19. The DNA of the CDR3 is TGCGCCAGCAGCCTAGGAAGACTAGCGGGAATGGCAGATACGCAGTATTTT. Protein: CASSLGRLAGMADTQYF.